The sequence of this T cell receptor (beta chain) was determined in a study of cytomegalovirus exposure and HLA in healthy donors. Use of 60 Vbeta and 13 Jbeta primers characterized the PCR. The assay was immunoSEQ multiplex PCR, and TCRdb's table has in-frame clones only and misses some. The table has 150,000 to 200,000 clones, over 70% seen once; the top ten hold approximately 3%. The CDR3 covers 15 residues. Looked up from germline, CDR1 is SNHLY and CDR2 is FYNNEI. The V segment lost 6 bases and the J segment 0 bases; nucleotides outside the gene matches: 6. Study-level findings and limits: Later analysis identified about 18,000 TCR beta sequences associated with HLA alleles, using a false discovery rate threshold of 0.05. By a later analysis, the bulk of CMV-associated TCR beta chains appeared HLA-restricted. CMV serostatus alone was available as immune exposure information.

With regard to this clone: Its antigen is not identified.

The sequence was obtained from a woman between 50 and 59 years old in good health and CMV-seropositive. The chain uses TRBV2 and TRBJ2-3; 7 bases map to TRBD2. The sequenced material came from PBMCs. CDR3 residues: CASRRGGTSTDTQYF. DNA for the CDR3: TGTGCCAGCAGACGCGGGGGAACTAGCACAGATACGCAGTATTTT.